The rows below give T cell receptor beta chains drawn from one sample of a study of blood T cell repertoires in COVID-19. Data came from immunoSEQ multiplex PCR; TCRdb stores just in-frame clones and leaves some out. The repertoire consists of 200,000 to 250,000 clones, with nearly 85% occurring once and the leading ten covering around 1.3%. The sample consisted of peripheral blood. These receptors came from a woman aged 25 to 39 with COVID-19, enrolled during active disease. CDR3s include the opening cysteine and the closing phenylalanine or tryptophan. D genes are given only for firm matches. Not every row has a clone size; where given, it reads once, few, many or a size class.

TRBD2	many	TRBV10-3	TRBJ2-1	CAISGLAGVGEQFF	TGTGCCATCAGCGGACTAGCGGGGGTGGGTGAGCAGTTCTTC
TRBD2	-	TRBV5-1	TRBJ2-3	CASSHSGGSTDTQYF	TGCGCCAGCAGCCATAGCGGGGGGAGCACAGATACGCAGTATTTT
-	-	TRBV9	TRBJ2-1	CASSEEEYNEQFF	TGTGCCAGCAGCGAGGAGGAGTACAATGAGCAGTTCTTC
-	-	TRBV7-3	TRBJ1-4	CASSLTGGANEKLFF	TGTGCCAGCAGCTTAACGGGGGGTGCTAATGAAAAACTGTTTTTT
-	few	TRBV9	TRBJ1-6	CASSVGRENHNSPLHF	TGTGCCAGCAGCGTAGGGCGGGAAAACCATAATTCACCCCTCCACTTT
-	few	TRBV6-5	TRBJ2-2	CASSYISGTGAGELFF	TGTGCCAGCAGTTACATATCCGGGACTGGGGCCGGGGAGCTGTTTTTT
-	once	TRBV30	TRBJ1-5	CAWSAGQFSNQPQHF	TGTGCCTGGAGTGCGGGACAATTTAGCAATCAGCCCCAGCATTTT
TRBD1	-	TRBV10-3	TRBJ1-1	CAIRTGEDTEAFF	TGTGCCATCCGGACAGGGGAAGACACTGAAGCTTTCTTT
-	-	TRBV27	TRBJ2-1	CASSLWGDYNEQFF	TGTGCCAGCAGTTTATGGGGGGATTACAATGAGCAGTTCTTC
TRBD1	few	TRBV6-4	TRBJ1-1	CASSEPRDRRGSTEAFF	TGTGCCAGCAGTGAACCACGGGACAGGAGGGGGTCAACTGAAGCTTTCTTT
-	-	TRBV19	TRBJ1-5	CASSSALTQHF	TGTGCCAGTAGTAGCGCGTTGACCCAGCATTTT
-	-	TRBV5-5	TRBJ1-1	CASSLGWSTEAFF	TGTGCCAGCAGCTTGGGGTGGAGCACTGAAGCTTTCTTT
TRBD1	-	TRBV10-3	TRBJ1-2	CAISGTGEGGYTF	TGTGCCATCAGCGGGACAGGGGAAGGTGGCTACACCTTC
TRBD2	-	TRBV27	TRBJ2-1	CASSLSVWVAGYNEQFF	TGTGCCAGCAGTTTATCGGTATGGGTAGCGGGGTACAATGAGCAGTTCTTC
-	few	TRBV14	TRBJ1-2	CASSTGQNLYGYTF	TGTGCCAGCAGCACCGGACAAAACCTCTATGGCTACACCTTC
TRBD1	-	TRBV23-1	TRBJ1-4	CASSQSDRRLYEKLFF	TGCGCCAGCAGTCAATCGGACAGGCGGCTTTATGAAAAACTGTTTTTT
-	-	TRBV19	TRBJ1-2	CASSIVGTGQRNYGYTF	TGTGCCAGTAGTATAGTGGGAACAGGGCAACGAAACTATGGCTACACCTTC
TRBD2	-	TRBV7-2	TRBJ2-5	CASSLARGYETQYF	TGTGCCAGCAGCTTAGCGCGGGGGTACGAGACCCAGTACTTC
-	-	TRBV30	TRBJ1-2	CAWSLVRANYGYTF	TGTGCCTGGAGTCTAGTTCGTGCTAACTATGGCTACACCTTC
TRBD1	-	TRBV5-4	TRBJ1-1	CASSLTRQGGTEAFF	TGTGCCAGCAGCTTGACCCGACAGGGAGGAACTGAAGCTTTCTTT
TRBD2	-	TRBV7-8	TRBJ2-7	CASSPFGGGTSYEQYF	TGTGCCAGCAGCCCCTTCGGGGGGGGGACCTCCTACGAGCAGTACTTC
-	-	TRBV4-3	TRBJ2-2	CASSQETGTNTGELFF	TGCGCCAGCAGCCAAGAGACGGGTACGAACACCGGGGAGCTGTTTTTT
-	-	TRBV2	TRBJ2-2	CASRTDFSTGELFF	TGTGCCTCACGGACAGACTTTTCGACCGGGGAGCTGTTTTTT
TRBD2	-	TRBV3-1/TRBV3-2	TRBJ2-7	CASSPGLADSYEQYF	TGTGCCAGCAGCCCCGGACTAGCGGATTCCTACGAGCAGTACTTC
-	-	TRBV27	TRBJ1-6	CASSWYRLSSYNSPLHF	TGTGCCAGCAGTTGGTACAGGCTAAGCTCCTATAATTCACCCCTCCACTTT
-	-	TRBV9	TRBJ2-7	CASSVGLFSYEQYF	TGTGCCAGCAGCGTAGGACTATTCTCCTACGAGCAGTACTTC
-	few	TRBV6-1	TRBJ1-4	CASSGQRTAGGEKLFF	TGTGCCAGCAGTGGTCAGCGGACCGCTGGGGGGGAAAAACTGTTTTTT
-	few	TRBV5-1	TRBJ1-4	CASSSNTGGGEKLFF	TGCGCCAGCAGCTCAAATACTGGTGGTGGTGAAAAACTGTTTTTT
TRBD1	-	TRBV5-1	TRBJ1-1	CASSSIGTGSAEAFF	TGCGCCAGCAGCTCTATAGGGACAGGGAGCGCTGAAGCTTTCTTT
-	-	TRBV28	TRBJ1-2	CASSWTRRGYTF	TGTGCCAGCAGTTGGACTAGGAGAGGCTACACCTTC
-	few	TRBV19	TRBJ2-7	CASSMNGQGFYEQYF	TGTGCCAGTAGTATGAATGGGCAGGGGTTCTACGAGCAGTACTTC
-	-	TRBV29-1	TRBJ1-2	CSVPDRHYGYTF	TGCAGCGTTCCGGACAGACACTATGGCTACACCTTC
TRBD2	-	TRBV3-1/TRBV3-2	TRBJ2-1	CASSQGGTTYNEQFF	TGTGCCAGCAGCCAAGGCGGGACTACATACAATGAGCAGTTCTTC
TRBD1	-	TRBV15	TRBJ2-7	CATSRDGTGAYEQYF	TGTGCCACCAGCAGAGATGGGACAGGGGCCTACGAGCAGTACTTC
-	-	TRBV30	TRBJ2-4	CAWSGDTNIQYF	TGTGCCTGGAGTGGGGACACTAACATTCAGTACTTC
TRBD1	-	TRBV28	TRBJ1-2	CASRGIRGRLENGYTF	TGTGCCAGCAGGGGGATCAGGGGGCGCCTCGAGAATGGCTACACCTTC
TRBD2	-	TRBV12-3/TRBV12-4	TRBJ2-7	CASSPGGAAQYF	TGTGCCAGCAGCCCGGGGGGGGCCGCGCAGTACTTC
-	many	TRBV30	TRBJ1-6	CAWRFGGSYNSPLHF	TGTGCCTGGAGGTTCGGAGGCTCCTATAATTCACCCCTCCACTTT
-	-	TRBV12-3/TRBV12-4	TRBJ1-6	CASSRVNNSPLHF	TGTGCCAGCAGTCGAGTTAATAATTCACCCCTCCACTTT
-	few	TRBV14	TRBJ2-3	CASSKGHRTDTQYF	TGTGCCAGCAGCAAGGGACACCGGACAGATACGCAGTATTTT
TRBD2	-	TRBV5-6	TRBJ2-1	CASSIERDRSYNEQFF	TGTGCCAGCAGCATTGAGCGGGACCGCTCCTACAATGAGCAGTTCTTC
TRBD1	few	TRBV7-8	TRBJ2-2	CASSFITGDSGELFF	TGTGCCAGCAGCTTCATCACAGGGGATTCCGGGGAGCTGTTTTTT
-	-	TRBV5-4	TRBJ1-2	CASSLEGSYTF	TGTGCCAGCAGCTTGGAGGGGAGCTACACCTTC
TRBD1	few	TRBV5-6	TRBJ1-4	CASSRGQGADEEKLFF	TGTGCCAGCAGCCGAGGACAGGGGGCGGATGAGGAAAAACTGTTTTTT
TRBD2	-	TRBV5-4	TRBJ2-7	CASSPRGRGYEQYF	TGTGCCAGCAGCCCCCGGGGGAGGGGCTACGAGCAGTACTTC
TRBD2	-	TRBV5-1	TRBJ2-1	CASRPYSGSLVEQFF	TGCGCCAGCAGACCATATAGCGGGAGCTTGGTTGAGCAGTTCTTC
-	-	TRBV9	TRBJ1-2	CASSFRQDYTF	TGTGCCAGCAGCTTCCGACAGGACTACACCTTC
-	few	TRBV7-2	TRBJ2-5	CASSPRFGAETQYF	TGTGCCAGCAGCCCCCGTTTTGGTGCGGAGACCCAGTACTTC
-	-	TRBV11-2	TRBJ2-1	CASSLKLEANEQFF	TGTGCCAGCAGCTTAAAACTAGAGGCTAATGAGCAGTTCTTC
-	-	TRBV6-5	TRBJ1-2	CASSYSREDGYTF	TGTGCCAGCAGTTACTCCAGGGAAGATGGCTACACCTTC
TRBD1	-	TRBV29-1	TRBJ2-5	CSSSRTGGQETQYF	TGCAGCTCTAGCAGGACAGGGGGCCAAGAGACCCAGTACTTC
-	few	TRBV5-1	TRBJ1-1	CASTETGNPEAFF	TGCGCCAGCACCGAGACAGGCAACCCTGAAGCTTTCTTT
-	-	TRBV18	TRBJ2-2	CASSYVNTGELFF	TGTGCCAGCTCATATGTGAACACCGGGGAGCTGTTTTTT
-	few	TRBV2	TRBJ1-5	CASRDRSNQPQHF	TGTGCCAGCAGAGACAGGTCCAATCAGCCCCAGCATTTT